Sequencing of this T cell receptor beta chain was carried out in a study of blood T cell repertoires in COVID-19. Study at large: COVID-19 samples, acute and convalescent, were from the United States, Italy and Spain. T cells, B-cell-depleted T cells, or PBMCs supplied cDNA or gDNA.

In the original analysis: Reference gene primer amplification gave estimated nucleated cell counts. Sequencing used immunoSEQ multiplex PCR; TCRdb keeps in-frame clones, though not all of them. V and J calls and clone size are given by that table; D and trimming were obtained from the DNA. The sample has tens of thousands of clones, roughly 85% seen once. This CDR3 has 16 residues. The germline gives CDR1 SNHLY, CDR2 FYNNEI. The trim removed 4 bases at V and 1 base at J, leaving 4 bases unmatched. The source of this sequence is a woman in her fifties or sixties with acute or convalescent COVID-19. The J gene is TRBJ1-4, the V gene TRBV2, with 9 bases that match TRBD1. Sequencing used peripheral blood. The CDR3: CASSVQGAQTNEKLFF. The CDR3 bases are TGTGCCAGCAGTGTACAGGGGGCGCAAACTAATGAAAAACTGTTTTTT.